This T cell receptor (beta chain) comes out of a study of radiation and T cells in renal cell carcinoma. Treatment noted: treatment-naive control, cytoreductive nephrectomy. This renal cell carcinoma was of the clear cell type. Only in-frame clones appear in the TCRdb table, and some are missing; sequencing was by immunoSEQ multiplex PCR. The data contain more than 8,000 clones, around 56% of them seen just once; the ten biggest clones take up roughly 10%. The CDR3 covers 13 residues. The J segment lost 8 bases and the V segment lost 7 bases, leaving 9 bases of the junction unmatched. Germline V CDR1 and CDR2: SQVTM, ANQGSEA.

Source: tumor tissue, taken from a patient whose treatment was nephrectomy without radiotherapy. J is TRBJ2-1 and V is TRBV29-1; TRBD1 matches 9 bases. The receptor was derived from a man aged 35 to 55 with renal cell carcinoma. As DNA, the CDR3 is TGCAGCGAGGGAAATACAGGGGGCGATGAGCAGTTCTTC. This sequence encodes CSEGNTGGDEQFF.